This passage covers 5 T cell receptor beta chains from one sample sequenced in a study of T cell repertoires in cytomegalovirus infection. One entry per CDR3 protein results from TCRdb running MiXCR on the reads. The sample consists of roughly 860,000 distinct CDR3 sequences, about 33% of them appearing once. No cognate antigen is known for these TCRs. The specimen was cultured CD8+ T cells from PBMCs, collected from culture after CMV antigen stimulation. These receptor sequences come from a human donor in good health (CMV status not recorded). Some clones in this sample may be carry-over from other donors' samples.

The chain recombines TRBV7-2 with TRBJ2-1; possible D gene TRBD2, 6 bases. V was clipped by 2 bases and J by 4 bases, with 12 bases between them. The CDR3 has 15 residues. Per the germline V gene, CDR1 is SGHTA and CDR2 is FQGNSA. CDR3 loop: CASSLRRGRYNEQFF. The CDR3 nucleotides read TGTGCCAGCAGCTTAAGGCGGGGTAGGTACAATGAGCAGTTCTTC.

The chain couples TRBV5-4 to TRBJ1-1, with a tentative D call TRBD1 (6 bases). Germline values: CDR1 SGHNT, CDR2 YYREEE (reference sequence). This CDR3 is built from 12 residues. V gave up 1 base and J gave up 10 bases, with 11 bases separating them. CDR3 sequence: CASSLTGSGAFF. CDR3 DNA sequence: TGTGCCAGCAGCTTGACAGGGAGCGGAGCTTTCTTT.

As regards this clonotype: The junction departs from germline at one end; a sequencing error may be responsible. The chain recombines TRBV29-1 with TRBJ2-2, with D uncertain. This CDR3 contains 11 residues. Germline CDR1 reads SQVTM; CDR2 reads ANQGSEA. CDR3 bases: TGTGCTACCCCGGAGACCGGGGAGCTGTTTTTT. Protein: CATPETGELFF.

The CDR3 loop is CASRIGGNEQYF. CDR3 bases: TGCGCCAGCAGGATTGGAGGGAACGAGCAGTACTTC. V gene TRBV5-1 combines with J gene TRBJ2-7, with D perhaps TRBD2 (6 bases). This CDR3 is built from 12 residues. V was clipped by 5 bases and J by 5 bases, with 11 bases between them. Germline V gene sequence: CDR1 SGHRS, CDR2 YFSETQ.

The rearrangement uses TRBV6-2 or TRBV6-3 and TRBJ2-7, with D perhaps matching TRBD1 (6 bases). The CDR3 spans 16 residues. Between the trimmed V and J ends, which lost 4 bases and 1 base, there was a span of 17 bases. Germline V CDR1 and CDR2: MNHEY, SVGEGT. In nucleotides, the CDR3 is TGTGCCAGCAGTTTATTCCCAGGGGCACTTTCCTACGAGCAGTACTTC. The encoded protein is CASSLFPGALSYEQYF.